This T cell receptor beta chain was observed in a study of blood T cell repertoires in COVID-19. The overall study: COVID-19 samples, acute and convalescent, were from the United States, Italy and Spain. Sources were T cells, B-cell-depleted T cells, or PBMCs; the material itself was cDNA or gDNA.

V dropped 4 bases and J dropped 7 bases, with 17 bases sitting between them. Looked up from germline, CDR1 is SGDLS and CDR2 is YYNGEE. This CDR3 has 14 residues. Per the study methods: Amplification with reference gene primers provided the estimates of nucleated cell counts. The data were produced by immunoSEQ multiplex PCR, yet TCRdb's version contains in-frame clones alone and is incomplete. V and J calls and clone size are copied from that table; D and trimming were computed from the DNA. The table includes some 57,000 clones, 75% to 95% detected once. Sequenced sample: peripheral blood. The chain links TRBV9 to TRBJ1-1; tentatively, D is TRBD1 (5 bases). This clonotype originated in a man aged 45-65 years with active COVID-19. The CDR3 sequence: CASSPLGRGDEAFF. DNA for the CDR3: TGTGCCAGCAGCCCACTGGGGCGGGGCGATGAAGCTTTCTTT.